Listed here is a single T cell receptor (beta chain). The antigen is not known. This sample stems from a study of T cell responses to AZD1222 COVID-19 vaccine. Study-level information: Doses given second, at about 4 or about 12 weeks, were pooled.

Study findings and constraints: At baseline, just five to seven AZD1222 recipients tested seropositive. The donor cohort was predominantly white British with a female majority, and clonal diversity may have been underestimated.

The CDR3 consists of 14 residues. Losses at the gene ends were 8 bases for V and 0 bases for J; bases not matched to a gene: 3. Germline-derived CDR1 and CDR2 are MNHEY and SMNVEV (reference sequence). Some clones are missing from TCRdb's copy, which holds only in-frame ones; the method was immunoSEQ multiplex PCR. The sample includes 100,000 to 150,000 clones, about 87% seen only once; the top ten take approximately 5.4%. This sample comprised peripheral blood, obtained on day 0 of AZD1222 vaccination. The receptor was derived from an adult in good health. This chain uses TRBV27 with TRBJ2-2; 7 nucleotides line up with TRBD2. The CDR3 sequence: CASWSGANTGELFF. The CDR3 bases are TGTGCCAGCTGGAGCGGGGCGAACACCGGGGAGCTGTTTTTT.